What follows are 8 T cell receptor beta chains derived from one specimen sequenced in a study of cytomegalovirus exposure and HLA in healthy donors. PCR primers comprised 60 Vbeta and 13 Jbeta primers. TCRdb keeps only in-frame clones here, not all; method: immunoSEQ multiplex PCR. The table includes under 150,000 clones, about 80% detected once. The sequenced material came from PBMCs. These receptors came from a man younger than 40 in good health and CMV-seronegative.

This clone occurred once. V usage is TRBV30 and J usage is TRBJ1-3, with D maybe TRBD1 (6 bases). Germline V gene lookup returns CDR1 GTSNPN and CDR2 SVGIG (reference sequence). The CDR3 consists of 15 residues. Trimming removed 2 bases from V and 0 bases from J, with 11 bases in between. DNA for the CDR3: TGTGCCTGGAGTCGGGACATCAGCTCTGGAAACACCATATATTTT. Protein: CAWSRDISSGNTIYF.

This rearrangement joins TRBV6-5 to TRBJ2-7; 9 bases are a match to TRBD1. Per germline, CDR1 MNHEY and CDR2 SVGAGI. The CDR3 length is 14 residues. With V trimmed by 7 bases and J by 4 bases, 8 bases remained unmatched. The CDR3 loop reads CASKNRGLTYEQYF. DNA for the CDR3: TGTGCCAGCAAGAACAGGGGGCTGACGTACGAGCAGTACTTC.

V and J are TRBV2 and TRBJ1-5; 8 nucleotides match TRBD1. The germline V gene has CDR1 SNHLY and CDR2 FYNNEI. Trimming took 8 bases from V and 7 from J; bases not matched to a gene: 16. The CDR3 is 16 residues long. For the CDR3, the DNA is TGTGCCAGCGAGCCGGAGACAGGGGCAAAAAAACAGCCCCAGCATTTT. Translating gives CASEPETGAKKQPQHF.

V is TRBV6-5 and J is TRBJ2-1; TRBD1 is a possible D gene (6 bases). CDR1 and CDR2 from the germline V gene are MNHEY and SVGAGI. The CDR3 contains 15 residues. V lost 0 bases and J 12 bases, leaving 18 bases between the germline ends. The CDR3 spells CASSYSGAHRGWQFF. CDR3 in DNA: TGTGCCAGCAGTTACTCGGGGGCCCACCGAGGGTGGCAGTTCTTC.

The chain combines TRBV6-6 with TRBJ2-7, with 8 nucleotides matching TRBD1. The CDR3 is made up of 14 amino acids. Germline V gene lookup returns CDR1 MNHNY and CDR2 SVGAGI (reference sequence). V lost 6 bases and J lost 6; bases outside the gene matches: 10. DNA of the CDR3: TGTGCCAGCAGCCTCGACAGGGGCCAACGCGAGCAGTACTTC. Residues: CASSLDRGQREQYF.

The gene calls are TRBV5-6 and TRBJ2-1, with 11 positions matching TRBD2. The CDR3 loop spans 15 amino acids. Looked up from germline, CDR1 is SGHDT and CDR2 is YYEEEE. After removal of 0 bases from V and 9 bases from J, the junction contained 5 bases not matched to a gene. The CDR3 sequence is CASSLDLAGGLEQFF. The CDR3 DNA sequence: TGTGCCAGCAGCTTGGATTTAGCGGGAGGGCTTGAGCAGTTCTTC.

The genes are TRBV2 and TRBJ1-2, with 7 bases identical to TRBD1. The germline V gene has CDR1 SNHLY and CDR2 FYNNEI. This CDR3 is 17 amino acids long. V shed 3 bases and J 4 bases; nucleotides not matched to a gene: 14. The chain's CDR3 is CASSDAQGEPSGYGYTF. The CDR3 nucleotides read TGTGCCAGCAGTGATGCGCAGGGGGAGCCGTCGGGCTATGGCTACACCTTC.

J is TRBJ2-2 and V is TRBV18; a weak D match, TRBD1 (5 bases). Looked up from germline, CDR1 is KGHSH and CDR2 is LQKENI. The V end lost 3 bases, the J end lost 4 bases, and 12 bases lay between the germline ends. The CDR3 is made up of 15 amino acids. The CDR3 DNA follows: TGTGCCAGCTCACCCCAACCTAGGGGCACCGGGGAGCTGTTTTTT. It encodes CASSPQPRGTGELFF.